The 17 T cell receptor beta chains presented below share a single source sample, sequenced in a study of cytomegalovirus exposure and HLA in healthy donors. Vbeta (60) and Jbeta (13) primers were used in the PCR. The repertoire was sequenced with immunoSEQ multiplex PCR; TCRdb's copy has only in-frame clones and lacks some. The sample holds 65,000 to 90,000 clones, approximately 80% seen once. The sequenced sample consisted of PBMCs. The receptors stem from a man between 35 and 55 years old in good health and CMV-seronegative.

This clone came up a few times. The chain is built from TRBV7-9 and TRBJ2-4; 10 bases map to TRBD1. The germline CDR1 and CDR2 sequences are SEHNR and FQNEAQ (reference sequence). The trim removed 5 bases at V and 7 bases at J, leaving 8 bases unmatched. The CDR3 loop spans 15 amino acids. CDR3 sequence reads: CASSPGQGIWNIQYF. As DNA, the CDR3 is TGTGCCAGCAGCCCGGGACAGGGGATTTGGAACATTCAGTACTTC.

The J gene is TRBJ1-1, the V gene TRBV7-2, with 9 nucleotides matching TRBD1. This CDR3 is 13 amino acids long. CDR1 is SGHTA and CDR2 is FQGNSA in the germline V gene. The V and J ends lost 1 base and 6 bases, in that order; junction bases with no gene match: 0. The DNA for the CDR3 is TGTGCCAGCAGCTTAGACAGGGGGCCTGAAGCTTTCTTT. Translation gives CASSLDRGPEAFF.

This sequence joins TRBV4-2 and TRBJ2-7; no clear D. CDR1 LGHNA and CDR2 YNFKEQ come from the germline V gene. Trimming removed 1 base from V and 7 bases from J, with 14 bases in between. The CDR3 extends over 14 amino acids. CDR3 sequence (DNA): TGTGCCAGCAGCCAAGTGGGCAGGCTATGGGAGCAGTACTTC. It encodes CASSQVGRLWEQYF.

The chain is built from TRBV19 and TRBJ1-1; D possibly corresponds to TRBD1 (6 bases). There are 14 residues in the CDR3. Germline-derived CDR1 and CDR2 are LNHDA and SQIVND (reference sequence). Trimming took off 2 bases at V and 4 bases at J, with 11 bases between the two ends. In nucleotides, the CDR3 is TGTGCCAGTAGTATAAACAGGGTGGGCACTGAAGCTTTCTTT. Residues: CASSINRVGTEAFF.

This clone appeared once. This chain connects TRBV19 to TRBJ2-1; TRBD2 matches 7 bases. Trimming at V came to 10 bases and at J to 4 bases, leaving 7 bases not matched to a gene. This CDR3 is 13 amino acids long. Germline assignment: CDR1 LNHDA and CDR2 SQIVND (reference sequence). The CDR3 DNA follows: TGTGCCATCAAGGGAGGGATTTACAATGAGCAGTTCTTC. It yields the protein CAIKGGIYNEQFF.

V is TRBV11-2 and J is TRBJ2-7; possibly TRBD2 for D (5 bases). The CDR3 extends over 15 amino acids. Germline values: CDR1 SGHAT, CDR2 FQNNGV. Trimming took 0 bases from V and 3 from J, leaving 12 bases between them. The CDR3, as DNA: TGTGCCAGCAGCTTAGAGCAACTAGGTCTCTACGAGCAGTACTTC. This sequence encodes CASSLEQLGLYEQYF.

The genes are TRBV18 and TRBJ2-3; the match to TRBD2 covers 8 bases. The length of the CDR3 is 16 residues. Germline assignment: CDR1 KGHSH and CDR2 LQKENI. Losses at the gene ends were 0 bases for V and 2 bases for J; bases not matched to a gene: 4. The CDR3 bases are TGTGCCAGCTCACCACCGGGCGGGGGGCCCACAGATACGCAGTATTTT. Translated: CASSPPGGGPTDTQYF.

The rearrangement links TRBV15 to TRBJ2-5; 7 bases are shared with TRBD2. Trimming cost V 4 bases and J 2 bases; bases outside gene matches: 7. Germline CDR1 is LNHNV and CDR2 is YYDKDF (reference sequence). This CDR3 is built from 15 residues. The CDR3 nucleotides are TGTGCCACCAGCATTAGAGGGCGGGGGCAAGAGACCCAGTACTTC. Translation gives CATSIRGRGQETQYF.

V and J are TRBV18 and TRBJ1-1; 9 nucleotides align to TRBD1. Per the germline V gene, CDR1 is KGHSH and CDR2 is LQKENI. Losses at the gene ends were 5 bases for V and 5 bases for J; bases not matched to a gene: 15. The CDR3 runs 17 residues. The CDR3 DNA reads TGTGCCAGCTCATCAGTCCCGGGACAGGGCTTGGTGACTGAAGCTTTCTTT. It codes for CASSSVPGQGLVTEAFF.

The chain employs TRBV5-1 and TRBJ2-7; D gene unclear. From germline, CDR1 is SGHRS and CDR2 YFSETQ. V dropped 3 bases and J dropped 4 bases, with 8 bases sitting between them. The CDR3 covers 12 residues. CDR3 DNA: TGCGCCAGCAGCTCCCCCCAGTACGAGCAGTACTTC. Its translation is CASSSPQYEQYF.

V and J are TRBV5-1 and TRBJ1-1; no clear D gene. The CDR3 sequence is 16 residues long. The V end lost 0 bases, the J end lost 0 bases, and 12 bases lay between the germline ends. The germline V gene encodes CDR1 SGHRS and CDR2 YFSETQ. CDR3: CASSLGAALMNTEAFF. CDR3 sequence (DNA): TGCGCCAGCAGCTTGGGGGCAGCCCTCATGAACACTGAAGCTTTCTTT.

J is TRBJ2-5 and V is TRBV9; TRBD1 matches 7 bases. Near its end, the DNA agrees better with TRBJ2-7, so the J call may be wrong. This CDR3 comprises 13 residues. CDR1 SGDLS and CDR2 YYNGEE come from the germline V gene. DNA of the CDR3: TGTGCCAGCAGCGGGACAGGCGGATACGAGCAGTACTTC. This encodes CASSGTGGYEQYF.

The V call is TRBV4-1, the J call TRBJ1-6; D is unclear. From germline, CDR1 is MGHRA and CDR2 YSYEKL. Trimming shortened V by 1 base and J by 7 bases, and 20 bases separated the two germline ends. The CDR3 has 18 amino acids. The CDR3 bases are TGCGCCAGCAGCCAAGTATTAAGAGGGCGGAAAGGAAATTCACCCCTCCACTTT. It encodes CASSQVLRGRKGNSPLHF.

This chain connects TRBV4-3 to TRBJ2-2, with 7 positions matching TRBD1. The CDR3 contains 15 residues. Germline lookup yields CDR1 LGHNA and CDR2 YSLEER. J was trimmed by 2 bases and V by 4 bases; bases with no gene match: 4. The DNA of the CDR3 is TGCGCCAGCAGCCTGGGACAGCCAAACACCGGGGAGCTGTTTTTT. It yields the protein CASSLGQPNTGELFF.

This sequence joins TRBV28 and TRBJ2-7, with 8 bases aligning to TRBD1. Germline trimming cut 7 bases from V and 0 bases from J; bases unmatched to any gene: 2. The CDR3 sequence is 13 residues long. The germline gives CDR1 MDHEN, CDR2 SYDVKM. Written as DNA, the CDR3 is TGTGCCAGCATACAGGGGGGCTCCTACGAGCAGTACTTC. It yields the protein CASIQGGSYEQYF.

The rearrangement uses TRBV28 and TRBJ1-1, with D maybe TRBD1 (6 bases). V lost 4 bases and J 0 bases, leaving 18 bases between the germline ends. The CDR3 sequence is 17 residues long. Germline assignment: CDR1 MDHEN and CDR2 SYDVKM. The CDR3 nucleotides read TGTGCCAGCAGTTCAGGGGTCTACTACTGGGTGAACACTGAAGCTTTCTTT. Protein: CASSSGVYYWVNTEAFF. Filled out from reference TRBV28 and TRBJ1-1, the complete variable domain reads DVKVTQSSRYLVKRTGEKVFLECVQDMDHENMFWYRQDPGLGLRLIYFSYDVKMKEKGDIPEGYSVSREKKERFSLILESASTNQTSMYLCASSSGVYYWVNTEAFFGQGTRLTVV.

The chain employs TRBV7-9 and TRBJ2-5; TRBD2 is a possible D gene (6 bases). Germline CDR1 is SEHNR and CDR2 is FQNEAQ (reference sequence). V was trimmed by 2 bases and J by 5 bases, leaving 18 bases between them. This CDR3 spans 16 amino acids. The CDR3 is CASSLMAWATSETQYF. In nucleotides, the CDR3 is TGTGCCAGCAGCTTAATGGCCTGGGCTACTAGCGAGACCCAGTACTTC. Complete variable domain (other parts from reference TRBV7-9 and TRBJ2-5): DTGVSQNPRHKITKRGQNVTFRCDPISEHNRLYWYRQTLGQGPEFLTYFQNEAQLEKSRLLSDRFSAERPKGSFSTLEIQRTEQGDSAMYLCASSLMAWATSETQYFGPGTRLLVL.